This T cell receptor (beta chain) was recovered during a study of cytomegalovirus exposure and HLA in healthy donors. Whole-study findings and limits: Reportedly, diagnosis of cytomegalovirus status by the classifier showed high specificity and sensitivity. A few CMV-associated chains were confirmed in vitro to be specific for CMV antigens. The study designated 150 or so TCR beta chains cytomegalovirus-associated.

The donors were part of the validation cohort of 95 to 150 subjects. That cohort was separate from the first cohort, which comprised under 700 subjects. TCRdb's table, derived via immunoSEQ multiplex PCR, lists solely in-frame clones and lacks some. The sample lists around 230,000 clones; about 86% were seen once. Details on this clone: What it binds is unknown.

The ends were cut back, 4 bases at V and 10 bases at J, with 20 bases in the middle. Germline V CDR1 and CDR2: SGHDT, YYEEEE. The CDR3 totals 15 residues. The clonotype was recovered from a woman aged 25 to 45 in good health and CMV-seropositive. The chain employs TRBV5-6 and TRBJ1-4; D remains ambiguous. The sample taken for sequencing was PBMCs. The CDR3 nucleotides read TGTGCCAGCAGCAGCCGGGCAGGTGCGGCGGGAAAACTGTTTTTT. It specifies CASSSRAGAAGKLFF.